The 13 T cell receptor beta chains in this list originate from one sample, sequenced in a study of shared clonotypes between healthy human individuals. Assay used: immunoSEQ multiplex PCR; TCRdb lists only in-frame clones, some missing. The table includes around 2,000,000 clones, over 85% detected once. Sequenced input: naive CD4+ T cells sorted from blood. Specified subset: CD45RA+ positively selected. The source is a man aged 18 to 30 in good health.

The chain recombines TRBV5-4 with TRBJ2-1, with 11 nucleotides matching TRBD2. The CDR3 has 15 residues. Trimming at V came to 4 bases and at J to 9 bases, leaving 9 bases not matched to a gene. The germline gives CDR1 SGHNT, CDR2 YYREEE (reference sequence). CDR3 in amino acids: CASSRTSGGIFEQFF. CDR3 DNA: TGTGCCAGCAGCAGAACTAGCGGGGGTATCTTTGAGCAGTTCTTC.

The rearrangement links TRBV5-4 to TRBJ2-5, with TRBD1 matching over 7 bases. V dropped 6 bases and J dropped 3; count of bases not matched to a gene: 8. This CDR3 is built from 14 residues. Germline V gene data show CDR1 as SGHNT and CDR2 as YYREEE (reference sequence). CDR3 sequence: CASNDQGVKETQYF. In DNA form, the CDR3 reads TGTGCCAGCAACGACCAGGGGGTAAAAGAGACCCAGTACTTC.

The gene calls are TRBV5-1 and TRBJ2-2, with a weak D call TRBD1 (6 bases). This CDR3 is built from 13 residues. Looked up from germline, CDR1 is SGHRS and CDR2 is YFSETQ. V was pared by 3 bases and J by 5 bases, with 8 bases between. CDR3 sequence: CASSWTVTGELFF. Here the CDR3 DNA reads TGCGCCAGCAGCTGGACAGTAACCGGGGAGCTGTTTTTT.

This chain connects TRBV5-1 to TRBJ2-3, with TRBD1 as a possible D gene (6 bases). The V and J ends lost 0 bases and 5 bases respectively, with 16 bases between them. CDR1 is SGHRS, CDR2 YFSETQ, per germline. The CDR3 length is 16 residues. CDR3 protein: CASSLEARGPKDTQYF. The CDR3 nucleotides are TGCGCCAGCAGCTTGGAAGCCAGGGGCCCGAAAGATACGCAGTATTTT.

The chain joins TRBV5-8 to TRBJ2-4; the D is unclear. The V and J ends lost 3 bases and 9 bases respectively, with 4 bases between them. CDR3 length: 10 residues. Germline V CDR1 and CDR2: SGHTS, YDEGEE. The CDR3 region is CASSWGIQYF. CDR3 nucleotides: TGTGCCAGCAGCTGGGGCATTCAGTACTTC.

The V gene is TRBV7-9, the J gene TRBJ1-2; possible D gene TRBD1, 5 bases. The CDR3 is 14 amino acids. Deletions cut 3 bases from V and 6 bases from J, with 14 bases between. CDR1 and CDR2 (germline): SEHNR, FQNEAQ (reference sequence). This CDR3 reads CASSFDSSPNGYTF. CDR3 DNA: TGTGCCAGCAGCTTCGACAGTTCCCCAAATGGCTACACCTTC.

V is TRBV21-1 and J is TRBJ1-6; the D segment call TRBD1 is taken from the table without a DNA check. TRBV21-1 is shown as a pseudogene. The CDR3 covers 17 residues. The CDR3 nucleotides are TGTGCCAGCAGCAAAGTGGACAGGGGGCTTGGGGATTCACCCCTCCACTTT. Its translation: CASSKVDRGLGDSPLHF.

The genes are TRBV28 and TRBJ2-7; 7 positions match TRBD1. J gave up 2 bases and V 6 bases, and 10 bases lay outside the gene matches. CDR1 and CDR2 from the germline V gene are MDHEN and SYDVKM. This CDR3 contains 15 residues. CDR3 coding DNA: TGTGCCAGCAGATCAGACAGGGTTGAAACCTACGAGCAGTACTTC. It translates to CASRSDRVETYEQYF. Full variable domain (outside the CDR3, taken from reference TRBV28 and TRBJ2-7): DVKVTQSSRYLVKRTGEKVFLECVQDMDHENMFWYRQDPGLGLRLIYFSYDVKMKEKGDIPEGYSVSREKKERFSLILESASTNQTSMYLCASRSDRVETYEQYFGPGTRLTVT.

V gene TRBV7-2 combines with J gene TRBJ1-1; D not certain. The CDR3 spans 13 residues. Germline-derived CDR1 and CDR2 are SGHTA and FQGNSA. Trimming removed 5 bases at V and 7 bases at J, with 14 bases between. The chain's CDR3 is CASSPDRRDEAFF. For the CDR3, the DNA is TGTGCCAGCAGCCCAGATAGGCGGGATGAAGCTTTCTTT.

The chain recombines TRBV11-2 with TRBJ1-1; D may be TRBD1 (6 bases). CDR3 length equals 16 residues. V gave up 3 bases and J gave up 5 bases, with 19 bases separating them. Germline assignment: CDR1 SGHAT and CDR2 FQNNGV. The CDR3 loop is CASSFTGGAGPTEAFF. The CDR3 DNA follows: TGTGCCAGCAGCTTTACGGGGGGCGCGGGACCTACTGAAGCTTTCTTT.

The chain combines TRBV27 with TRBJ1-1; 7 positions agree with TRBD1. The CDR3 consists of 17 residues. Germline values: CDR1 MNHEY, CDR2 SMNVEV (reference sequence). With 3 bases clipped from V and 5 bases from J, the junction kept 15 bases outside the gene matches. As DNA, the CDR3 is TGTGCCAGCAGTTTCCTCAAGACAGGGAGTTTGGGTACTGAAGCTTTCTTT. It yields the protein CASSFLKTGSLGTEAFF.

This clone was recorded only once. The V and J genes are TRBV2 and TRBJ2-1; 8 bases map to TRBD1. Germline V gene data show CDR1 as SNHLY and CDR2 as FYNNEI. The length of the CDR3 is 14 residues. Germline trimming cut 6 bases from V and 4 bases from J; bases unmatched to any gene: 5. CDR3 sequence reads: CASRDREPYNEQFF. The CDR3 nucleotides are TGTGCCAGCAGGGACAGGGAACCTTACAATGAGCAGTTCTTC.

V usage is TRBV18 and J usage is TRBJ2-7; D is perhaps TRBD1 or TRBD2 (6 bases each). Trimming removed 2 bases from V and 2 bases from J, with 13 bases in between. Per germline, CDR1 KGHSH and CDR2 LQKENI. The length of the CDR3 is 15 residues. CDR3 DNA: TGTGCCAGCTCACCATCTCTAGGGGGGACCTACGAGCAGTACTTC. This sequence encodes CASSPSLGGTYEQYF.